A selection of T cell receptor beta chains follows, all from one sample in a study of metastatic and nonmetastatic thyroid tumors. MiXCR was used by TCRdb to re-call the PCR reads. The data show about 21,000 clones, 18% seen once. Sequencing was performed on blood. The receptors were sampled from a male donor with papillary thyroid cancer or a benign thyroid nodule (not recorded which). Some clones in this sample may be carry-over from other donors' samples. CDR3s include the opening cysteine and the closing phenylalanine or tryptophan. A D gene is named only where the DNA matches it firmly. Clone sizes are given selectively: once, few, many, or a class where the clone is expanded.

>TRBV28|TRBJ1-5|20|many|-
TGTGCCAGCAGTTTATGGCGCCTGGGGGGGACCCCCTATAGCAATCAGCCCCAGCATTTT
CASSLWRLGGTPYSNQPQHF
>TRBV28|TRBJ1-1|12|many|-
TGTGCCAGCAGATCGGCGGGCACTGAAGCTTTCTTT
CASRSAGTEAFF
>TRBV30|TRBJ2-3|16|many|-
TGTGCCTGGAGTGTAACCACAGGGAAAGGCACAGATACGCAGTATTTT
CAWSVTTGKGTDTQYF
>TRBV11-1|TRBJ2-2|17|many|TRBD2
TGTGCCAGCAGCGAACAGTCAACTAGCGGGGGGCCCGGGGAGCTGTTTTTT
CASSEQSTSGGPGELFF
>TRBV12-3/TRBV12-4|TRBJ1-2|13|medium-sized|-
TGTGCCAGCAGTTACACACAGGGAAGCGGCTACACCTTC
CASSYTQGSGYTF
>TRBV30|TRBJ1-2|13|medium-sized|-
TGTGCCTGGAGTCAGTTTATCCACTATGGCTACACCTTC
CAWSQFIHYGYTF
>TRBV7-9|TRBJ1-1|13|many|-
TGTGCCAGCAGTGGACAGCTGAACACTGAAGCTTTCTTT
CASSGQLNTEAFF
>TRBV30|TRBJ1-3|12|medium-sized|-
TGTGCCTGGAGTGATATTCGAAACACCATATATTTT
CAWSDIRNTIYF
>TRBV7-9|TRBJ2-1|16|many|TRBD2
TGTGCCAGCAGCCTCTCACTAGCGGGTACCTACAATGAGCAGTTCTTC
CASSLSLAGTYNEQFF
>TRBV6-2/TRBV6-3|TRBJ1-1|14|-|-
TGTGCCAGCATTGCAGGGTTCGAGAACACTGTAGCTTTCTTT
CASIAGFENTVAFF
>TRBV30|TRBJ1-3|12|medium-sized|-
TGTGCCTGGACAGTCTCTGGAAACACCATATATTTT
CAWTVSGNTIYF
>TRBV27|TRBJ2-1|14|many|-
TGTGCCAGCAAGTACGGACATAACTACAATGAGCAGTTCTTC
CASKYGHNYNEQFF
>TRBV7-2|TRBJ2-1|15|many|TRBD2
TGTGCCAGCAGCTTAGTGACTAGCGGGTTTAATGAGCAGTTCTTC
CASSLVTSGFNEQFF
>TRBV6-5|TRBJ1-2|17|medium-sized|TRBD1
TGTGCCAGCAGTTACTCTTACAGGACAGGGGGAGACTATGGCTACACCTTC
CASSYSYRTGGDYGYTF
>TRBV4-1|TRBJ2-7|15|-|-
TGCGCCAGCAGCCGATTACCGGGGTACGCCTACGAGCAGTACTTC
CASSRLPGYAYEQYF
>TRBV6-4|TRBJ2-3|13|medium-sized|-
TGTGCCAGCAGCTTAGGGGGTGAAGATACGCAGTATTTT
CASSLGGEDTQYF
>TRBV6-1|TRBJ2-7|16|-|TRBD2
TGTGCCAGCAGGGGATCTAGCGGGGGGGCGCTGTACGAGCAGTACTTC
CASRGSSGGALYEQYF
>TRBV28|TRBJ2-1|17|-|-
TGTGCCAGCATCAATGCAGTGGCAACCGTCTCCTACAATGGGCAGTTCTTC
CASINAVATVSYNGQFF
>TRBV28|TRBJ2-5|15|many|-
TGTGCCAGCACGAACCTGAGCCCCCAACAAGAGACCCAGTACTTC
CASTNLSPQQETQYF
>TRBV5-1|TRBJ2-5|14|-|-
TGCGCCAGCAGCTTGATGCAGTTCCAAGAGACCCAGTACTTC
CASSLMQFQETQYF
>TRBV7-3|TRBJ2-3|20|many|TRBD2
TGTGCCAGCAGCTTAAAAACCGGGACTAGCCCATCGGGGAGCACAGATACGCAGTATTTT
CASSLKTGTSPSGSTDTQYF
>TRBV11-2|TRBJ2-1|13|many|-
TGTGCCAGCAATGAGGGCAGCAACAATGAGCAGTTCTTC
CASNEGSNNEQFF
>TRBV19|TRBJ1-2|15|many|-
TGTGCCAGTAGTAAAATCGGCAGTACTCTCTATGGCTACACCTTC
CASSKIGSTLYGYTF
>TRBV12-5|TRBJ2-5|16|many|-
TGTGCTAGTAGTTTGTTGGCGTGGGGGAACCAAGAGACCCAGTACTTC
CASSLLAWGNQETQYF
>TRBV20-1|TRBJ2-7|14|many|-
TGCAGTGCCCGATTGGGGGGGCAGATCCACGAGCAGTACTTC
CSARLGGQIHEQYF
>TRBV20-1|TRBJ2-1|12|many|TRBD2
TGCAGTGCTACCGCCGGGGGGGGTGAGCAGTTCTTC
CSATAGGGEQFF
>TRBV4-1|TRBJ2-7|17|-|-
TGCGCCAGCAGCCAAGAGTTCGGGACCCAGTGGTCGACCGAGCAGTACTTC
CASSQEFGTQWSTEQYF
>TRBV6-1|TRBJ2-7|15|many|-
TGTGCCAGCTCTCGACTCCGGACAGACCTCTACGAGCAGTACTTC
CASSRLRTDLYEQYF
>TRBV4-1|TRBJ2-7|16|-|TRBD2
TGCGCCAGCAGCCAAGGGACTAGCGGGCGGACCTACGAGCAGTACTTC
CASSQGTSGRTYEQYF
>TRBV12-3/TRBV12-4|TRBJ1-5|15|many|-
TGTGCCAGCAGTTTAGGTCCAGGGAATGGCCAGCCCCAGCATTTT
CASSLGPGNGQPQHF
>TRBV5-1|TRBJ1-3|17|many|TRBD1
TGCGCCAGCAGGGGACAGGGCTCCCCTTTGCACGGGAACACCATATATTTT
CASRGQGSPLHGNTIYF
>TRBV6-1|TRBJ2-7|15|few|-
TGTGCCAGCAGTTCAACCCCCCCTTTTGTCTACGAGCAGTACTTC
CASSSTPPFVYEQYF
>TRBV5-4|TRBJ2-3|19|-|-
TGTGCCAGCAGGGTGGCGGCAGGGGCCCATCTTTCTAGCACAGATACGCAGTATTTT
CASRVAAGAHLSSTDTQYF
>TRBV12-3/TRBV12-4|TRBJ1-1|15|many|-
TGTGCCAGCAGTGACCCCGGGCCGATGAACACTGAAGCTTTCTTT
CASSDPGPMNTEAFF
>TRBV12-3/TRBV12-4|TRBJ1-3|15|medium-sized|TRBD1
TGTGCCAGCAGGCCCCAGGGGGCGCGAGGAAACACCATATATTTT
CASRPQGARGNTIYF
>TRBV28|TRBJ2-5|15|many|TRBD1
TGTGCCAGCAGTACAACCGGGACAGGGGGGGAGACCCAGTACTTC
CASSTTGTGGETQYF
>TRBV20-1|TRBJ2-6|17|many|TRBD2
TGCAGTGCTAGTGGGGGGACTAGCGTCTCTGGGGCCAACGTCCTGACTTTC
CSASGGTSVSGANVLTF
>TRBV27|TRBJ2-7|15|medium-sized|TRBD2
TGTGCCAGCAGTTTAGGGGCGGGGGGTCGCTACGAGCAGTACTTC
CASSLGAGGRYEQYF
>TRBV11-3|TRBJ1-5|14|-|-
TGTGCCAGCAGCTCCTGTGAAAGGAATCAGCCCCAGCATTTT
CASSSCERNQPQHF
>TRBV5-1|TRBJ1-2|13|many|-
TGCGCCAGCAGCTTGGAGGGTACCCCGGGGTACACCTTC
CASSLEGTPGYTF
>TRBV14|TRBJ2-3|15|-|-
TGTGCCAGCAGCGTCCGGGACACCTACACAGATACGCAGTATTTT
CASSVRDTYTDTQYF
>TRBV20-1|TRBJ2-1|17|many|TRBD2
TGCAGTGCTAGATCCCGGGTATTGCGGGAGGGAGGCAATGAGCAGTTCTTC
CSARSRVLREGGNEQFF
>TRBV6-4|TRBJ1-1|13|many|-
TGTGCCAGCAGTGATCGAGACAACACTGAAGCTTTCTTT
CASSDRDNTEAFF